A single count supports the clone carrying this TCR beta chain. These data come from a study of blood T cell repertoires in COVID-19. For the study at large: The origin of the acute and convalescent COVID-19 samples was the United States, Italy and Spain. Sample material is recorded as cDNA or gDNA derived from T cells, B-cell-depleted T cells, or PBMCs.

In the authors' methods: Reference gene primer amplification yielded estimated nucleated cell counts. The repertoire was sequenced with immunoSEQ multiplex PCR; TCRdb's copy has only in-frame clones and lacks some. Clonal size and the V and J genes are those of that table, whereas D and trimming came from the DNA. The table includes 250,000 to 350,000 clones, about 90% detected once. V lost 4 bases and J lost 6; bases outside the gene matches: 4. The CDR3 runs 14 residues. CDR1 MNHNY and CDR2 SVGAGI come from the germline V gene (reference sequence). The chain combines TRBV6-6 with TRBJ1-4; 8 bases match TRBD1. The sequenced sample was peripheral blood. The sequence was collected from a woman aged 45-65 years who had recovered from COVID-19. The CDR3 DNA reads as TGTGCCAGCAGTTGGGACAGGATCGATGAAAAACTGTTTTTT. Residues: CASSWDRIDEKLFF.